The 18 T cell receptor beta chains presented below share a single source sample, sequenced in a study of blood T cell repertoires in COVID-19 (dated by TCRdb to the early 2020s). The library was built by means of the immunoSEQ multiplex PCR assay. Not all clones reach the TCRdb copy of this immuneACCESS table, which keeps in-frame sequences only. Checked studies attribute under half of the gap to unresolved V genes and leave the rest unexplained. The sample contains roughly 200,000 clones, approximately 90% of them found a single time. In total, the top ten clones hold 1.2% of the sample. Input material: PBMCs or T cells enriched from blood (not recorded which). These TCRs come from a man aged 25-45 years who had recovered from COVID-19.

The rearrangement joins TRBV11-2 to TRBJ1-6; 8 bases map to TRBD1. CDR1 and CDR2 from the germline V gene are SGHAT and FQNNGV. The CDR3 totals 16 residues. V shed 5 bases, J shed 0 bases, and the junction held 3 bases outside the gene matches. CDR3 in amino acids: CASSIDRGSYNSPLHF. CDR3 sequence (DNA): TGTGCCAGCAGCATTGACAGGGGCTCCTATAATTCACCCCTCCACTTT.

The chain has TRBV10-3 and TRBJ1-1; D is uncertain. The CDR3 has 13 residues. Trimming cost V 8 bases and J 0 bases, with 10 bases left between them. The germline CDR1 and CDR2 sequences are ENHRY and SYGVKD. The CDR3 region has the DNA TGTGCCATCGGAGGTTCAGTGAACACTGAAGCTTTCTTT. Protein product: CAIGGSVNTEAFF.

This sequence joins TRBV6-5 and TRBJ2-5; 7 positions match TRBD1. The V segment lost 5 bases and the J segment 8 bases; nucleotides outside the gene matches: 14. The CDR3 contains 15 residues. Germline V CDR1 and CDR2: MNHEY, SVGAGI. In DNA, the CDR3 is TGTGCCAGCAGTAGAGACAGGGAACCTCTAGGAACCCAGTACTTC. It encodes CASSRDREPLGTQYF.

V is TRBV6-6 and J is TRBJ1-1; D gene unclear. Germline loops: CDR1 MNHNY, CDR2 SVGAGI (reference sequence). Trimming stripped 2 bases from V and 1 base from J, with 8 bases between. There are 14 residues in the CDR3. The CDR3 nucleotides are TGTGCCAGCAGTTACATCTATTCGAACACTGAAGCTTTCTTT. Encoded protein: CASSYIYSNTEAFF.

The chain combines TRBV25-1 with TRBJ1-5, with a weak D call TRBD1 (5 bases). Trimming pared 3 bases from V and 4 bases from J, leaving 10 bases between. This CDR3 comprises 14 residues. Germline assignment: CDR1 MGHDK and CDR2 SYGVNS. CDR3 in amino acids: CASSEGSGNQPQHF. The DNA for the CDR3 is TGTGCCAGCAGTGAGGGGTCAGGGAATCAGCCCCAGCATTTT. Together with reference TRBV25-1 and TRBJ1-5, the CDR3 gives the full variable domain: EADIYQTPRYLVIGTGKKITLECSQTMGHDKMYWYQQDPGMELHLIHYSYGVNSTEKGDLSSESTVSRIRTEHFPLTLESARPSHTSQYLCASSEGSGNQPQHFGDGTRLSIL.

The chain links TRBV30 to TRBJ2-1; TRBD2 matches 10 bases. V lost 3 bases, J lost 10 bases, and 6 bases stayed unmatched. This CDR3 is built from 13 residues. Germline-derived CDR1 and CDR2 are GTSNPN and SVGIG (reference sequence). DNA for the CDR3: TGTGCCTGGAGAGCGGGGGGGGTCATGGAGCAGTTCTTC. Encoded protein: CAWRAGGVMEQFF.

This clone was picked up one time. The rearrangement links TRBV12-3 or TRBV12-4 to TRBJ2-7; TRBD1 agrees at 7 bases. This CDR3 contains 12 residues. J was trimmed by 2 bases and V by 8 bases; bases with no gene match: 3. The CDR3 is CASGTAPYEQYF. The CDR3 DNA follows: TGTGCCAGCGGGACAGCACCCTACGAGCAGTACTTC.

V is TRBV19 and J is TRBJ2-1, with a weak D call TRBD1 (6 bases). The V and J ends lost 3 bases and 2 bases respectively, with 8 bases between them. This CDR3 has 14 amino acids. The germline V gene has CDR1 LNHDA and CDR2 SQIVND (reference sequence). The CDR3 loop is CASSIAGAYNEQFF. The CDR3 coding sequence is TGTGCCAGTAGTATTGCAGGGGCCTACAATGAGCAGTTCTTC.

The rearrangement links TRBV11-2 to TRBJ2-1, with 11 bases aligning to TRBD2. This CDR3 contains 17 residues. J lost 7 bases, V lost 7 bases, and 15 bases had no gene match. CDR1 and CDR2 (germline): SGHAT, FQNNGV. The CDR3 here is CASKPDSGGAGLNEQFF. Written as DNA, the CDR3 is TGTGCCAGCAAGCCCGATAGCGGGGGGGCCGGGTTGAATGAGCAGTTCTTC.

The rearrangement uses TRBV10-2 and TRBJ2-4, with 16 bases matching TRBD2. V trimming: 3 bases; J trimming: 14 bases; junction bases outside the gene matches: 1. The CDR3 extends over 13 amino acids. The germline CDR1 and CDR2 sequences are WSHSY and SAAADI. In nucleotides, the CDR3 is TGCGCCAGCAGTGATGGGACTAGCGGGGGGGAGTACTTC. This encodes CASSDGTSGGEYF.

The gene calls are TRBV20-1 and TRBJ2-2, with D possibly TRBD2 on 5 matching bases. The V gene's germline CDR1 is DFQATT and CDR2 SNEGSKA (reference sequence). CDR3 length: 11 residues. V dropped 7 bases and J dropped 6 bases, with 9 bases sitting between them. CDR3: CSVTAAGELFF. Written as DNA, the CDR3 is TGCAGTGTAACAGCGGCCGGGGAGCTGTTTTTT.

The CDR3, as DNA: TGCGCCAGCAGCGAGCGGGGAAGCCAGCCCCAGCATTTT. This encodes CASSERGSQPQHF. The V gene is TRBV4-3, the J gene TRBJ1-5; D call uncertain. Germline-derived CDR1 and CDR2 are LGHNA and YSLEER. CDR3 size: 13 residues. V was trimmed by 5 bases and J by 7 bases, leaving 12 bases between them.

This chain joins TRBV6-1 and TRBJ2-1; a possible D gene is TRBD1 (5 bases). The CDR3 totals 14 residues. Germline CDR1 MNHNS, CDR2 SASEGT. V lost 1 base, J lost 5 bases, and 9 bases lay in between. The CDR3 sequence is CASSEVRQNNEQFF. The CDR3 bases are TGTGCCAGCAGTGAAGTAAGACAGAACAATGAGCAGTTCTTC.

The V call is TRBV10-3, the J call TRBJ1-1; 8 bases are shared with TRBD1. The V gene end was trimmed by 7 bases and the J gene end by 0 bases; junction bases not matched to a gene: 7. Germline CDR1 and CDR2: ENHRY and SYGVKD. The CDR3 has 15 residues. The CDR3: CAITRDRGMNTEAFF. CDR3 in DNA: TGTGCCATCACGCGAGACAGGGGAATGAACACTGAAGCTTTCTTT.

This clone was seen only a few times. The J gene is TRBJ1-1, the V gene TRBV7-6; 7 bases agree with TRBD1. CDR1 SGHVS and CDR2 FNYEAQ come from the germline V gene. The CDR3 extends over 15 amino acids. Trimming removed 5 bases from V and 0 bases from J; junction bases left unmatched: 6. The CDR3 region is CASSPGTVMNTEAFF. The CDR3 DNA reads as TGTGCCAGCAGCCCCGGGACAGTGATGAACACTGAAGCTTTCTTT.

CDR3 sequence: CASRVAGGSSYNEQFF. CDR3 nucleotides: TGTGCCAGTAGAGTAGCGGGCGGCAGCTCCTACAATGAGCAGTTCTTC. The chain links TRBV19 to TRBJ2-1, with 7 bases that match TRBD2. The length of the CDR3 is 16 residues. The V gene end was trimmed by 6 bases and the J gene end by 0 bases; junction bases not matched to a gene: 8. CDR1 is LNHDA and CDR2 is SQIVND in the germline V gene (reference sequence).

The chain joins TRBV29-1 to TRBJ2-5; 7 nucleotides line up with TRBD1. V trimming: 6 bases; J trimming: 2 bases; junction bases outside the gene matches: 6. The germline V gene encodes CDR1 SQVTM and CDR2 ANQGSEA. The CDR3 consists of 13 residues. The CDR3 protein is CSVRRTGQETQYF. The CDR3 DNA sequence: TGCAGCGTCCGTCGGACAGGTCAAGAGACCCAGTACTTC.

The CDR3 DNA is TGTGCCAGCAGCTTAGCTCCTGCCCAGGGAGGGTTTGAGCAGTTCTTC. Encoded protein: CASSLAPAQGGFEQFF. This sequence joins TRBV7-2 and TRBJ2-1; 7 bases are a match to TRBD2. V dropped 0 bases and J dropped 9; count of bases not matched to a gene: 11. The CDR3 spans 16 residues. Germline CDR1 is SGHTA and CDR2 is FQGNSA.